The 24 T cell receptor beta chains listed next were all sequenced from one sample in a study of T cell changes during pregnancy in multiple sclerosis (dated by TCRdb to about 2019). Libraries were prepared through the immunoSEQ multiplex PCR assay. TCRdb holds this immuneACCESS table with in-frame rearrangements only. Some clones are missing; in checked studies, unresolved V genes explain under half, and the rest has no known cause. Counted in this sample were under 65,000 clones; roughly 94% of them appeared once. In total, the top ten clones hold 2.5% to 3% of the sample. The sequencing used CD8+ T cells from peripheral blood mononuclear cells, collected after pregnancy. The source of these receptors is a female donor with multiple sclerosis, enrolled in a pregnancy study.

The chain recombines TRBV19 with TRBJ2-1, with TRBD2 matching 10 bases. V gave up 3 bases and J gave up 6 bases; unmatched junction bases: 5. Germline V CDR1 and CDR2: LNHDA, SQIVND (reference sequence). The CDR3 loop spans 15 amino acids. This CDR3 is CASSILLAGINEQFF. CDR3 nucleotides: TGTGCCAGTAGTATTTTACTAGCGGGAATCAATGAGCAGTTCTTC.

The genes are TRBV27 and TRBJ2-1, with 9 nucleotides matching TRBD2. V lost 7 bases, J lost 7 bases, and 8 bases stayed unmatched. Germline CDR1 MNHEY, CDR2 SMNVEV (reference sequence). This CDR3 is 14 amino acids long. CDR3 sequence: CASKGLASINEQFF. The CDR3 nucleotides are TGTGCCAGCAAAGGACTAGCGTCGATTAATGAGCAGTTCTTC.

This chain joins TRBV6-5 and TRBJ1-1; tentative D call: TRBD1 (6 bases). Germline assignment: CDR1 MNHEY and CDR2 SVGAGI. V was cut by 6 bases and J by 1 base, with 9 bases left in between. This CDR3 is built from 13 residues. The CDR3 here is CASSPTGNTEAFF. For the CDR3, the DNA is TGTGCCAGCAGCCCGACAGGGAACACTGAAGCTTTCTTT.

V usage is TRBV7-8 and J usage is TRBJ2-1, with 13 bases aligning to TRBD2. The CDR3 is made up of 19 amino acids. Germline V CDR1 and CDR2: SGHVS, FQNEAQ. The junction had 14 bases not matched to a gene; V was cut back by 5 bases and J by 4 bases. As DNA, the CDR3 is TGTGCCAGCAGCCGTTCCGGGACTAGCGGGAATCTGGCTTACAATGAGCAGTTCTTC. It specifies CASSRSGTSGNLAYNEQFF.

The chain uses TRBV28 and TRBJ2-5; TRBD2 is a possible D gene (6 bases). V was trimmed by 7 bases and J by 2 bases, leaving 20 bases between them. From germline, CDR1 is MDHEN and CDR2 SYDVKM. This CDR3 region has 16 residues. This CDR3 is CASTPRSWGVQETQYF. In DNA, the CDR3 is TGTGCCAGCACGCCTCGATCCTGGGGGGTTCAAGAGACCCAGTACTTC. Based on the CDR3 plus reference TRBV28 and TRBJ2-5, the full variable domain is DVKVTQSSRYLVKRTGEKVFLECVQDMDHENMFWYRQDPGLGLRLIYFSYDVKMKEKGDIPEGYSVSREKKERFSLILESASTNQTSMYLCASTPRSWGVQETQYFGPGTRLLVL.

The V call is TRBV27, the J call TRBJ2-7; TRBD1 might be the D (6 bases). V dropped 5 bases and J dropped 2 bases, with 13 bases sitting between them. The CDR3 spans 14 residues. Germline CDR1 and CDR2: MNHEY and SMNVEV (reference sequence). CDR3: CASSGQLSPYEQYF. The DNA for the CDR3 is TGTGCCAGCAGTGGACAGCTGTCCCCCTACGAGCAGTACTTC.

This clone was recorded only once. This chain's CDR3 is CASSQGASGYQETQYF. The CDR3 DNA follows: TGTGCCAGCAGCCAAGGGGCTAGCGGGTACCAAGAGACCCAGTACTTC. The chain employs TRBV4-2 and TRBJ2-5, with 8 bases that match TRBD2. The germline gives CDR1 LGHNA, CDR2 YNFKEQ. This CDR3 comprises 16 residues. Trimming at V came to 1 base and at J to 0 bases, leaving 4 bases not matched to a gene.

The chain links TRBV19 to TRBJ2-1; tentatively, D is TRBD2 (5 bases). The CDR3 totals 12 residues. Germline assignment: CDR1 LNHDA and CDR2 SQIVND (reference sequence). V shed 5 bases and J shed 3 bases, with 5 bases lying between them. The DNA of the CDR3 is TGTGCCAGTAGTGAGGGCTACAATGAGCAGTTCTTC. As protein: CASSEGYNEQFF.

The chain is built from TRBV19 and TRBJ2-1; D is undetermined. Trimming left V 1 base short and J 3 bases short, with 16 bases between. Germline V CDR1 and CDR2: LNHDA, SQIVND (reference sequence). The CDR3 extends over 17 amino acids. The CDR3 protein is CASSIAAAVRSYNEQFF. CDR3 in DNA: TGTGCCAGTAGTATAGCCGCTGCGGTGAGGAGCTACAATGAGCAGTTCTTC.

The rearrangement uses TRBV7-6 and TRBJ2-1; D might be TRBD2 (7 bases). The V and J ends lost 5 bases and 4 bases respectively, with 27 bases between them. This CDR3 region has 19 residues. Germline-derived CDR1 and CDR2 are SGHVS and FNYEAQ. CDR3 loop: CASSPGDRGAGTRYNEQFF. CDR3 DNA sequence: TGTGCCAGCAGCCCAGGGGACCGGGGAGCGGGGACTCGTTACAATGAGCAGTTCTTC.

Turning to this clone: The sample carries other DNA sequences with the same CDR3. The rearrangement links TRBV9 to TRBJ2-7; 7 bases fit TRBD1. Germline V gene lookup returns CDR1 SGDLS and CDR2 YYNGEE. With 2 bases clipped from V and 0 bases from J, the junction kept 2 bases outside the gene matches. The CDR3 length is 14 residues. CDR3 sequence (DNA): TGTGCCAGCAGCGTGGGGGACAGCTCCTACGAGCAGTACTTC. This encodes CASSVGDSSYEQYF. Using reference TRBV9 and TRBJ2-7 for the parts outside the CDR3, the full variable domain is DSGVTQTPKHLITATGQRVTLRCSPRSGDLSVYWYQQSLDQGLQFLIQYYNGEERAKGNILERFSAQQFPDLHSELNLSSLELGDSALYFCASSVGDSSYEQYFGPGTRLTVT.

The rearrangement uses TRBV15 and TRBJ1-2; D gene uncertain. Trimming took off 1 base at V and 7 bases at J, with 10 bases between the two ends. The CDR3 is 13 residues long. Germline-derived CDR1 and CDR2 are LNHNV and YYDKDF (reference sequence). CDR3 sequence: CATSRGAMVGYTF. CDR3 DNA sequence: TGTGCCACCAGCAGAGGCGCCATGGTTGGCTACACCTTC.

V and J are TRBV4-1 and TRBJ1-2, with TRBD1 matching over 11 bases. Germline V gene lookup returns CDR1 MGHRA and CDR2 YSYEKL. The V and J ends lost 4 bases and 2 bases, in that order; junction bases with no gene match: 9. The CDR3 runs to 17 residues. The CDR3 protein is CASSPSQRDRGNYGYTF. Written as DNA, the CDR3 is TGCGCCAGCAGCCCCAGCCAAAGGGACAGGGGGAACTATGGCTACACCTTC.

This clone was found once. The chain has TRBV11-2 and TRBJ2-3; the match to TRBD2 covers 12 bases. Trimming removed 7 bases from V and 6 bases from J; junction bases left unmatched: 2. Germline values: CDR1 SGHAT, CDR2 FQNNGV. CDR3 length: 13 residues. CDR3 nucleotide sequence: TGTGCCAGCACTCTAGCGGGAGGGGATACGCAGTATTTT. Translated: CASTLAGGDTQYF.

The rearrangement uses TRBV7-9 and TRBJ1-2; 8 bases are a match to TRBD1. The CDR3 has 16 residues. In germline, CDR1 is SEHNR, CDR2 FQNEAQ (reference sequence). The V segment lost 0 bases and the J segment 2 bases; nucleotides outside the gene matches: 5. CDR3 protein: CASSLARTGINYGYTF. CDR3 sequence (DNA): TGTGCCAGCAGCTTAGCGCGGACAGGGATAAACTATGGCTACACCTTC.

The CDR3 loop reads CASSYSSDAYTGELFF. Here the CDR3 DNA reads TGTGCCAGCAGTTACTCTAGCGACGCGTACACCGGGGAGCTGTTTTTT. The genes are TRBV28 and TRBJ2-2; tentative D call: TRBD2 (6 bases). Germline V CDR1 and CDR2: MDHEN, SYDVKM. Trimming left V 4 bases short and J 3 bases short, with 15 bases between. The length of the CDR3 is 16 residues.

The V and J genes are TRBV18 and TRBJ1-5; TRBD1 matches at 9 bases. V shed 2 bases and J 6 bases; nucleotides not matched to a gene: 2. Germline CDR1 and CDR2: KGHSH and LQKENI. The CDR3 loop spans 14 amino acids. The CDR3 sequence: CASSPEDRGQPQHF. CDR3 nucleotide sequence: TGTGCCAGCTCACCAGAGGACAGGGGTCAGCCCCAGCATTTT.

The rearrangement uses TRBV27 and TRBJ2-7; TRBD2 is a possible D gene (5 bases). Between the trimmed V and J ends, which lost 5 bases and 3 bases, there was a span of 11 bases. The CDR3 runs to 13 residues. Germline V gene sequence: CDR1 MNHEY, CDR2 SMNVEV (reference sequence). CDR3 residues: CASSVGRDYEQYF. CDR3 nucleotides: TGTGCCAGCAGTGTCGGACGGGACTACGAGCAGTACTTC.

J is TRBJ2-1 and V is TRBV28; TRBD2 might be the D (6 bases). V lost 6 bases and J 4 bases, leaving 19 bases between the germline ends. The germline CDR1 and CDR2 sequences are MDHEN and SYDVKM. CDR3 length: 16 amino acids. In DNA, the CDR3 is TGTGCCAGCAGCCCTAGGGGCGGGACGGCTTACAATGAGCAGTTCTTC. It is translated as CASSPRGGTAYNEQFF. The full variable domain, its missing parts supplied by reference TRBV28 and TRBJ2-1, is DVKVTQSSRYLVKRTGEKVFLECVQDMDHENMFWYRQDPGLGLRLIYFSYDVKMKEKGDIPEGYSVSREKKERFSLILESASTNQTSMYLCASSPRGGTAYNEQFFGPGTRLTVL.

The chain is built from TRBV9 and TRBJ2-1; D unresolved. The CDR3 has 12 residues. CDR1 is SGDLS, CDR2 YYNGEE, per germline. V lost 0 bases, J lost 6 bases, and 4 bases lay in between. DNA of the CDR3: TGTGCCAGCAGCGTAGACTCCAATGAGCAGTTCTTC. Translating it yields CASSVDSNEQFF.

Remarks on this clone: One end of the junction is discordant with germline, which a read error may explain. The gene calls are TRBV19 and TRBJ1-1; 7 bases align to TRBD1. CDR3 length equals 15 residues. CDR1 LNHDA and CDR2 SQIVND come from the germline V gene (reference sequence). The CDR3 is CASSMRDSWNAEAFF. The CDR3 DNA is TGTGCCAGTAGTATGAGGGACAGTTGGAACGCTGAAGCTTTCTTT.

The chain links TRBV9 to TRBJ2-3; 8 bases are a match to TRBD2. The germline V gene encodes CDR1 SGDLS and CDR2 YYNGEE. The junction had 10 bases not matched to a gene; V was cut back by 4 bases and J by 0 bases. This CDR3 spans 17 amino acids. CDR3 DNA sequence: TGTGCCAGCAGCTCTAGCCCCGGGGGGGTAAGCACAGATACGCAGTATTTT. Translating gives CASSSSPGGVSTDTQYF.

This clone was seen once. The chain uses TRBV4-2 and TRBJ2-7; D possibly corresponds to TRBD2 (6 bases). CDR3 length: 16 amino acids. The germline V gene encodes CDR1 LGHNA and CDR2 YNFKEQ. The ends were cut back, 0 bases at V and 7 bases at J, with 19 bases in the middle. The CDR3 reads CASSQDLVLGAGEQYF. The CDR3 DNA is TGTGCCAGCAGCCAAGATCTAGTGCTAGGGGCGGGGGAGCAGTACTTC.

V and J are TRBV5-4 and TRBJ2-7, with 10 bases identical to TRBD2. The germline V gene has CDR1 SGHNT and CDR2 YYREEE (reference sequence). After removal of 2 bases from V and 2 bases from J, the junction contained 1 base not matched to a gene. There are 14 residues in the CDR3. The CDR3 region is CASSFGLAAYEQYF. In nucleotides, the CDR3 is TGTGCCAGCAGCTTCGGACTAGCGGCCTACGAGCAGTACTTC.